This is a list of T cell receptor beta chains from one sample in a study of T-cell memory formation after mild COVID-19. TCRdb passed the 5' RACE reads through MiXCR, listing each CDR3 protein once. The sample lists 200,000 to 250,000 distinct CDR3 sequences, 9.5% seen once, with roughly 3.5% in the top ten. The sequencing input was PBMCs or a T cell subset sorted from them (not recorded which). The receptor source for this set is a young man who had mild COVID-19 (a few samples of this study predate the infection). Cell type and time point are not known. The CDR3 runs from the conserved cysteine through the conserved F or W. Fields, in order: clone size, CDR3 length, V gene, D gene, J gene, CDR3 DNA, CDR3 protein. A D gene is named only where the DNA matches it firmly. Clone size, where shown, is once, few, many, or a class for clones that have expanded.

clone size: few
CDR3 length: 14
V gene: TRBV29-1
D gene: .
J gene: TRBJ1-2
CDR3 DNA: TGCAGCGTTGAAGATCGTTTGGCAGGATCAGGCTACACCTTC
CDR3 protein: CSVEDRLAGSGYTF

clone size: few
CDR3 length: 15
V gene: TRBV10-3
D gene: .
J gene: TRBJ2-3
CDR3 DNA: TGTGCCGCCAGCGCACAGGGGGGGACCACAGATACGCAGTATTTT
CDR3 protein: CAASAQGGTTDTQYF

clone size: many
CDR3 length: 16
V gene: TRBV7-2
D gene: TRBD1
J gene: TRBJ2-3
CDR3 DNA: TGTGCCAGCAGCTTAGTCGGGACAGGATTCACAGATACGCAGTATTTT
CDR3 protein: CASSLVGTGFTDTQYF

clone size: .
CDR3 length: 13
V gene: TRBV4-3
D gene: TRBD2
J gene: TRBJ2-1
CDR3 DNA: TGCGCCAGCAGCCAAGATTACGGGGGGGATTGGTTCTTC
CDR3 protein: CASSQDYGGDWFF

clone size: few
CDR3 length: 15
V gene: TRBV18
D gene: TRBD1
J gene: TRBJ1-2
CDR3 DNA: TGTGCCAGCTCACCATCGGTGGACAGGGTGTCTGGCTACACCTTC
CDR3 protein: CASSPSVDRVSGYTF

clone size: .
CDR3 length: 14
V gene: TRBV20-1
D gene: TRBD2
J gene: TRBJ2-1
CDR3 DNA: TGCAGTGCGGGTGCTAGCGGGGAGCCCAATGAGCAGTTCTTC
CDR3 protein: CSAGASGEPNEQFF

clone size: few
CDR3 length: 17
V gene: TRBV4-2
D gene: .
J gene: TRBJ2-4
CDR3 DNA: TGTGCCAGCAGCTATGAGACAGGCGCCTTAGCCAAAAACATTCAGTACTTC
CDR3 protein: CASSYETGALAKNIQYF

clone size: .
CDR3 length: 13
V gene: TRBV7-3
D gene: .
J gene: TRBJ2-5
CDR3 DNA: TGTGCCAGCAGCATCCAGATGCAAGAGACCCAGTACTTC
CDR3 protein: CASSIQMQETQYF

clone size: few
CDR3 length: 15
V gene: TRBV6-5
D gene: .
J gene: TRBJ2-2
CDR3 DNA: TGTGCCAGCACCGGAACAGGGTCGGTCCCCGGGGAGCTGTTTTTT
CDR3 protein: CASTGTGSVPGELFF

clone size: .
CDR3 length: 16
V gene: TRBV6-6
D gene: .
J gene: TRBJ1-5
CDR3 DNA: TGTGCCAGCACCGGCCCACTGGCCTGGGGCAATCAGCCCCAGCATTTT
CDR3 protein: CASTGPLAWGNQPQHF

clone size: few
CDR3 length: 15
V gene: TRBV5-4
D gene: TRBD2
J gene: TRBJ2-1
CDR3 DNA: TGTGCCCCCAGCTTCCGGGGGGGCCCCCTCAATGAGCAGTTCTTC
CDR3 protein: CAPSFRGGPLNEQFF

clone size: many
CDR3 length: 14
V gene: TRBV12-3/TRBV12-4
D gene: .
J gene: TRBJ2-7
CDR3 DNA: TGTGCCAGCAGTTTTGGGCTTGTTCGGTACGAGCAGTACTTC
CDR3 protein: CASSFGLVRYEQYF

clone size: .
CDR3 length: 15
V gene: TRBV7-2
D gene: .
J gene: TRBJ1-1
CDR3 DNA: TGTGCCAGCGCGTTGGATGGGGTTTTGAACACTGAAGCTTTCTTT
CDR3 protein: CASALDGVLNTEAFF

clone size: .
CDR3 length: 15
V gene: TRBV5-1
D gene: TRBD2
J gene: TRBJ2-5
CDR3 DNA: TGCGCCACCCGGACTAGCGGGGAGTCCGGCGAGACCCAGTACTTC
CDR3 protein: CATRTSGESGETQYF

clone size: .
CDR3 length: 18
V gene: TRBV6-5
D gene: TRBD2
J gene: TRBJ2-5
CDR3 DNA: TGTGCCAGCAGTGCTCCCACGACTAGCGGGGGCCCCCAAGAGACCCAGTACTTC
CDR3 protein: CASSAPTTSGGPQETQYF

clone size: .
CDR3 length: 16
V gene: TRBV4-3
D gene: .
J gene: TRBJ2-2
CDR3 DNA: TGCGCCAGCAGCCTCGGCGGCGGAGCGAACACCGGGGAGCTGTTTTTT
CDR3 protein: CASSLGGGANTGELFF

clone size: few
CDR3 length: 14
V gene: TRBV20-1
D gene: .
J gene: TRBJ2-2
CDR3 DNA: TGCAGTGCTAGAGATCCTGGAGTCACCGGGGAGCTGTTTTTT
CDR3 protein: CSARDPGVTGELFF

clone size: .
CDR3 length: 14
V gene: TRBV5-4
D gene: .
J gene: TRBJ2-7
CDR3 DNA: TGTGCCAGCAGCTTGGCAACTACCCCCTACGAGCAGTACTTC
CDR3 protein: CASSLATTPYEQYF

clone size: .
CDR3 length: 15
V gene: TRBV4-2
D gene: TRBD1
J gene: TRBJ1-6
CDR3 DNA: TGTGCCAGCAGCCAAGAACTCCCAGGGGGGTCACCCCTCCACTTT
CDR3 protein: CASSQELPGGSPLHF

clone size: .
CDR3 length: 14
V gene: TRBV29-1
D gene: TRBD1
J gene: TRBJ1-2
CDR3 DNA: TGCAGCGCATACGGGACAGGTCAAAACTATGGCTACACCTTC
CDR3 protein: CSAYGTGQNYGYTF

clone size: many
CDR3 length: 15
V gene: TRBV5-1
D gene: .
J gene: TRBJ1-6
CDR3 DNA: TGCGCCAGCAGCTTGGAGGCTGAGGGGAGCTCACCCCTCCACTTT
CDR3 protein: CASSLEAEGSSPLHF

clone size: many
CDR3 length: 15
V gene: TRBV9
D gene: .
J gene: TRBJ2-3
CDR3 DNA: TGTGCCAGCAGCGTAAATGGGCAAAGACCAGATACGCAGTATTTT
CDR3 protein: CASSVNGQRPDTQYF

clone size: few
CDR3 length: 14
V gene: TRBV11-2
D gene: .
J gene: TRBJ2-7
CDR3 DNA: TGTGCCAGCAGCTTAGATCGAACCTCCTACGAGCAGTACTTC
CDR3 protein: CASSLDRTSYEQYF

clone size: .
CDR3 length: 17
V gene: TRBV6-5
D gene: TRBD2
J gene: TRBJ2-2
CDR3 DNA: TGTGCCAGCAGTCTCCTCTCACTAGCGGGGGGCCCCGGGGAGCTGTTTTTT
CDR3 protein: CASSLLSLAGGPGELFF

clone size: .
CDR3 length: 14
V gene: TRBV5-1
D gene: TRBD1
J gene: TRBJ1-2
CDR3 DNA: TGCGCCAGCAGCCACCGACAGGGATCGGAAGGCTACACCTTC
CDR3 protein: CASSHRQGSEGYTF

clone size: many
CDR3 length: 13
V gene: TRBV2
D gene: .
J gene: TRBJ1-5
CDR3 DNA: TGTGCCAGCACCTTCTCAGAGAATCAGCCCCAGCATTTT
CDR3 protein: CASTFSENQPQHF

clone size: .
CDR3 length: 15
V gene: TRBV30
D gene: .
J gene: TRBJ1-5
CDR3 DNA: TGTGCCTGGAGTGTACCCGGCAGAAGCAATCAGCCCCAGCATTTT
CDR3 protein: CAWSVPGRSNQPQHF

clone size: .
CDR3 length: 15
V gene: TRBV9
D gene: .
J gene: TRBJ2-5
CDR3 DNA: TGTGCCAGCAGCGTAGGGTCCAGGGGCCTGGGGACCCAGTACTTC
CDR3 protein: CASSVGSRGLGTQYF

clone size: .
CDR3 length: 15
V gene: TRBV9
D gene: .
J gene: TRBJ2-3
CDR3 DNA: TGTGCCAGCAGCGTTCGGTGGGCCGGCACAGATACGCAGTATTTT
CDR3 protein: CASSVRWAGTDTQYF

clone size: .
CDR3 length: 15
V gene: TRBV28
D gene: .
J gene: TRBJ2-1
CDR3 DNA: TGTGCCAGCACCAGACCAGACGGGCCCTACAATGAGCAGTTCTTC
CDR3 protein: CASTRPDGPYNEQFF

clone size: .
CDR3 length: 13
V gene: TRBV7-2
D gene: .
J gene: TRBJ2-5
CDR3 DNA: TGTGCCAGCAGCTTTACGGGGTGGGAGACCCAGTACTTC
CDR3 protein: CASSFTGWETQYF

clone size: .
CDR3 length: 14
V gene: TRBV7-2
D gene: .
J gene: TRBJ1-5
CDR3 DNA: TGTGCCAGCAGCTTAACCTCGATAGATCAGCCCCAGCATTTT
CDR3 protein: CASSLTSIDQPQHF

clone size: many
CDR3 length: 15
V gene: TRBV5-1
D gene: TRBD1
J gene: TRBJ1-2
CDR3 DNA: TGCGCCAGCAGCCCTGGACAGGGATCCATTCTTGGCTACACCTTC
CDR3 protein: CASSPGQGSILGYTF

clone size: .
CDR3 length: 12
V gene: TRBV7-2
D gene: .
J gene: TRBJ2-1
CDR3 DNA: TGTGCCAGCAGCTTAGATTCGGGTTTAGGGTTCTTC
CDR3 protein: CASSLDSGLGFF

clone size: many
CDR3 length: 14
V gene: TRBV3-1
D gene: TRBD2
J gene: TRBJ2-3
CDR3 DNA: TGTGCCAGCAGCCTCGGACTAGGGAGCTATACGCAGTATTTT
CDR3 protein: CASSLGLGSYTQYF

clone size: few
CDR3 length: 15
V gene: TRBV5-6
D gene: .
J gene: TRBJ1-1
CDR3 DNA: TGTGCCAGCAGCTTGGAACTGGGGGTGAACACTGAAGCTTTCTTT
CDR3 protein: CASSLELGVNTEAFF

clone size: .
CDR3 length: 17
V gene: TRBV4-3
D gene: .
J gene: TRBJ1-6
CDR3 DNA: TGCGCCAGCAGCCAAGCCGGCGGGGCATCCCCCACCGGACCCCTCCACTTT
CDR3 protein: CASSQAGGASPTGPLHF

clone size: many
CDR3 length: 14
V gene: TRBV10-2
D gene: .
J gene: TRBJ2-3
CDR3 DNA: TGCGCCAGCAGTGATTGGGGGGCCACAGATACGCAGTATTTT
CDR3 protein: CASSDWGATDTQYF

clone size: .
CDR3 length: 12
V gene: TRBV29-1
D gene: TRBD2
J gene: TRBJ2-1
CDR3 DNA: TGCAGCGTGGGACTAGGGGTCCATGAGCAGTTCTTC
CDR3 protein: CSVGLGVHEQFF

clone size: many
CDR3 length: 17
V gene: TRBV7-9
D gene: TRBD1
J gene: TRBJ1-3
CDR3 DNA: TGTGCCAGCAGCCTAGGCAGATCGACAGGGACCGGAAACACCATATATTTT
CDR3 protein: CASSLGRSTGTGNTIYF

clone size: few
CDR3 length: 18
V gene: TRBV4-2
D gene: TRBD2
J gene: TRBJ2-5
CDR3 DNA: TGTGCCAGCAGCCAAGAAACTACTAGCGGGGGGCTTAGGGAGACCCAGTACTTC
CDR3 protein: CASSQETTSGGLRETQYF

clone size: .
CDR3 length: 16
V gene: TRBV3-1
D gene: .
J gene: TRBJ2-1
CDR3 DNA: TGTGCCAGCAGCACACGAAGGGGGAGCTCCTACAATGAGCAGTTCTTC
CDR3 protein: CASSTRRGSSYNEQFF

clone size: few
CDR3 length: 12
V gene: TRBV6-2/TRBV6-3
D gene: .
J gene: TRBJ2-1
CDR3 DNA: TGTGCCAGCAGTTACAGGTCTGATGAGCAGTTCTTC
CDR3 protein: CASSYRSDEQFF

clone size: few
CDR3 length: 12
V gene: TRBV29-1
D gene: .
J gene: TRBJ2-5
CDR3 DNA: TGCAGCGGGAGGGTTAACCAAGAGACCCAGTACTTC
CDR3 protein: CSGRVNQETQYF

clone size: few
CDR3 length: 15
V gene: TRBV5-4
D gene: .
J gene: TRBJ2-3
CDR3 DNA: TGTGCCAGCAGTAAACGGGGGGCCATCACAGATACGCAGTATTTT
CDR3 protein: CASSKRGAITDTQYF

clone size: many
CDR3 length: 15
V gene: TRBV12-3/TRBV12-4
D gene: .
J gene: TRBJ2-2
CDR3 DNA: TGTGCCAGCAGTTTAGCTGCTAGGAACACCGGGGAGCTGTTTTTT
CDR3 protein: CASSLAARNTGELFF

clone size: .
CDR3 length: 15
V gene: TRBV9
D gene: .
J gene: TRBJ2-2
CDR3 DNA: TGTGCCAGCAGCGTAGGAGGTTCCGTTCCCGGGGAGCTGTTTTTT
CDR3 protein: CASSVGGSVPGELFF

clone size: once
CDR3 length: 15
V gene: TRBV7-9
D gene: .
J gene: TRBJ1-2
CDR3 DNA: TGTGCCAGCAGCTGTGGGGCAGGGACATTCGTTGGCTACACCTTC
CDR3 protein: CASSCGAGTFVGYTF

clone size: many
CDR3 length: 13
V gene: TRBV29-1
D gene: .
J gene: TRBJ1-1
CDR3 DNA: TGCAGCGTTGCCCTCTTGGGTAACACTGAAGCTTTCTTT
CDR3 protein: CSVALLGNTEAFF

clone size: .
CDR3 length: 13
V gene: TRBV20-1
D gene: .
J gene: TRBJ2-3
CDR3 DNA: TGCAGTGCTAGAAAACGGAGCACAGATACGCAGTATTTT
CDR3 protein: CSARKRSTDTQYF